The next 15 T cell receptor beta chains were all read from a single sample in a study of OX40 agonist ivuxolimab in advanced cancers. Repertoires were generated with immunoSEQ multiplex PCR, while TCRdb's copy carries only in-frame clones and drops some. This sample has 50,000 to 60,000 clones, with approximately 91% found just once. Material: CD4+ or CD8+ T cells sorted from blood, obtained in a trial of the OX40 agonist ivuxolimab. The origin of the receptors is an adult with an advanced solid tumor such as melanoma, head and neck, liver or kidney cancer.

J is TRBJ2-7 and V is TRBV6-6; TRBD1 agrees at 9 bases. The CDR3 totals 15 residues. J gave up 5 bases and V 2 bases, and 7 bases lay outside the gene matches. Germline V gene lookup returns CDR1 MNHNY and CDR2 SVGAGI (reference sequence). The CDR3 DNA is TGTGCCAGCAGTTACGACGGGACAGGGCCCAACGAGCAGTACTTC. Its translation: CASSYDGTGPNEQYF.

The V gene is TRBV19, the J gene TRBJ1-5; D uncertain. Trimming took off 7 bases at V and 4 bases at J, with 8 bases between the two ends. The CDR3 has 12 amino acids. From germline, CDR1 is LNHDA and CDR2 SQIVND (reference sequence). This CDR3 is CASNAGNQPQHF. CDR3 DNA sequence: TGTGCCAGTAATGCGGGTAATCAGCCCCAGCATTTT.

V usage is TRBV11-1 and J usage is TRBJ2-2; 7 bases are shared with TRBD1. CDR1 and CDR2 (germline): SGHAT, FQDESV (reference sequence). This CDR3 comprises 17 residues. Unmatched junction bases numbered 9, after V lost 4 bases and J lost 1 base. CDR3 region: CASSSRQGPWNTGELFF. DNA of the CDR3: TGTGCCAGCAGCTCCCGACAGGGCCCGTGGAACACCGGGGAGCTGTTTTTT.

This sequence joins TRBV2 and TRBJ1-5; no clear D gene. Trimming pared 1 base from V and 0 bases from J, leaving 13 bases between. Germline assignment: CDR1 SNHLY and CDR2 FYNNEI. The CDR3 spans 17 residues. The CDR3 sequence is CASSEVPPGYSNQPQHF. The DNA of the CDR3 is TGTGCCAGCAGTGAAGTGCCGCCAGGCTATAGCAATCAGCCCCAGCATTTT.

This clone was counted once. This chain links TRBV27 with TRBJ2-7; 8 bases align to TRBD2. This CDR3 is 14 amino acids long. V was clipped by 10 bases and J by 4 bases; unmatched bases: 12. CDR1 and CDR2 from the germline V gene are MNHEY and SMNVEV (reference sequence). The CDR3 sequence: CATRGGVAAYEQYF. The CDR3 DNA follows: TGTGCCACCCGGGGGGGAGTGGCAGCTTACGAGCAGTACTTC.

The chain carries TRBV29-1 and TRBJ2-1; TRBD1 might be the D (5 bases). The CDR3 extends over 13 amino acids. Trimming shortened V by 6 bases and J by 7 bases, and 16 bases separated the two germline ends. Germline CDR1 SQVTM, CDR2 ANQGSEA. The CDR3 sequence is CSVPFKGPNEQFF. The CDR3, as DNA: TGCAGCGTGCCTTTTAAGGGGCCAAATGAGCAGTTCTTC.

The chain combines TRBV28 with TRBJ2-7, with TRBD1 matching over 8 bases. The germline V gene has CDR1 MDHEN and CDR2 SYDVKM. The CDR3 covers 15 residues. After removal of 3 bases from V and 5 bases from J, the junction contained 9 bases not matched to a gene. CDR3: CASSFSGGGPHEQYF. The CDR3 nucleotides are TGTGCCAGCAGTTTCTCAGGGGGCGGTCCCCACGAGCAGTACTTC.

The gene calls are TRBV29-1 and TRBJ2-2; D assignment may be TRBD1 or TRBD2 (5 bases each). Germline loops: CDR1 SQVTM, CDR2 ANQGSEA. Trimming pared 2 bases from V and 2 bases from J, leaving 9 bases between. CDR3 length equals 14 residues. The CDR3 loop reads CSVESGTNTGELFF. The DNA for the CDR3 is TGCAGCGTTGAATCGGGGACCAACACCGGGGAGCTGTTTTTT.

The chain has TRBV7-2 and TRBJ1-4; D is undetermined. CDR3 length: 15 amino acids. Trimming removed 5 bases at V and 0 bases at J, with 10 bases between. Per the germline V gene, CDR1 is SGHTA and CDR2 is FQGNSA. The CDR3 coding sequence is TGTGCCAGCAGCACCAAAGGTGCAACTAATGAAAAACTGTTTTTT. Encoded protein: CASSTKGATNEKLFF.

The CDR3 nucleotides are TGTGCCTGGAGTCCCGCGGGGGGTGGCGAGACCCAGTACTTC. It is translated as CAWSPAGGGETQYF. The chain combines TRBV30 with TRBJ2-5; 8 positions agree with TRBD2. Germline V gives CDR1 GTSNPN, CDR2 SVGIG (reference sequence). After removal of 2 bases from V and 5 bases from J, the junction contained 7 bases not matched to a gene. The CDR3 has 14 residues.

The rearrangement links TRBV19 to TRBJ1-4; D gene ambiguous. The V and J ends lost 6 bases and 0 bases respectively, with 11 bases between them. The V gene's germline CDR1 is LNHDA and CDR2 SQIVND (reference sequence). This CDR3 has 15 residues. The CDR3 nucleotides read TGTGCCAGTAGAGACCGAATTGCAACTAATGAAAAACTGTTTTTT. Protein sequence: CASRDRIATNEKLFF.

The genes are TRBV7-9 and TRBJ2-2; no reliable D call. Germline V CDR1 and CDR2: SEHNR, FQNEAQ (reference sequence). Trimming took 0 bases from V and 8 from J, leaving 7 bases between them. CDR3 length: 13 amino acids. Written as DNA, the CDR3 is TGTGCCAGCAGCTTAGCGAGATCAGGGGAGCTGTTTTTT. Amino acid sequence: CASSLARSGELFF.

V usage is TRBV6-5 and J usage is TRBJ1-2, with 7 bases fitting TRBD1. The CDR3 runs to 14 residues. V was clipped by 5 bases and J by 4 bases; unmatched bases: 7. The germline gives CDR1 MNHEY, CDR2 SVGAGI. Here the CDR3 reads CASSTGDLGYGYTF. CDR3 nucleotide sequence: TGTGCCAGCAGTACAGGGGATTTGGGCTATGGCTACACCTTC.

The chain employs TRBV30 and TRBJ2-1, with D tentatively TRBD1 or TRBD2 (6 bases each). Germline CDR1 GTSNPN, CDR2 SVGIG (reference sequence). Trimming shortened V by 8 bases and J by 8 bases, and 19 bases separated the two germline ends. The CDR3 runs to 13 residues. DNA for the CDR3: TGTGCCGGGGGCCAGGGCGGGGCCCATGAGCAGTTCTTC. It specifies CAGGQGGAHEQFF.

To note about this clone: Other DNA sequences of this sample code for an identical CDR3. The rearrangement links TRBV5-1 to TRBJ2-3; 8 bases are shared with TRBD1. CDR1 and CDR2 (germline): SGHRS, YFSETQ. CDR3 length: 14 amino acids. Unmatched junction bases numbered 3, after V lost 2 bases and J lost 4 bases. CDR3 region: CASSLGQGADTQYF. DNA of the CDR3: TGCGCCAGCAGCTTAGGACAGGGCGCAGATACGCAGTATTTT. Using reference TRBV5-1 and TRBJ2-3 for the parts outside the CDR3, the full variable domain is KAGVTQTPRYLIKTRGQQVTLSCSPISGHRSVSWYQQTPGQGLQFLFEYFSETQRNKGNFPGRFSGRQFSNSRSEMNVSTLELGDSALYLCASSLGQGADTQYFGPGTRLTVL.